What follows are 14 T cell receptor beta chains derived from one specimen sequenced in a study of T cells after yellow fever vaccination. TCRdb fed the 5' RACE reads into MiXCR, producing one record per CDR3 protein. The data contain some 290,000 distinct CDR3 sequences, around a tenth of them singletons. The source was CD4+ T cells sorted from PBMCs, collected 45 days after the yellow fever booster vaccination. The receptors originated from a young man who received the YFV17D yellow fever vaccine.

The rearrangement links TRBV14 to TRBJ2-5; 14 nucleotides match TRBD2. J was trimmed by 3 bases and V by 1 base; bases with no gene match: 1. Germline V lookup: CDR1 SGHDN, CDR2 FVKESK. This CDR3 comprises 16 residues. DNA of the CDR3: TGTGCCAGCAGCCAAGGACTAGCGGGGGGGAAAGAGACCCAGTACTTC. It codes for CASSQGLAGGKETQYF.

The chain links TRBV5-1 to TRBJ2-3; D may be TRBD1 or TRBD2 (5 bases each). The CDR3 is 14 residues long. Trimming stripped 7 bases from V and 2 bases from J, with 14 bases between. CDR1 is SGHRS, CDR2 YFSETQ, per germline. The CDR3 spells CASARDGYTDTQYF. The CDR3 DNA follows: TGCGCCAGCGCACGGGACGGATACACAGATACGCAGTATTTT.

This clonotype was counted only a few times. The chain combines TRBV6-5 with TRBJ1-5; D uncertain. The ends were cut back, 4 bases at V and 0 bases at J, with 7 bases in the middle. The CDR3 totals 14 residues. Per germline, CDR1 MNHEY and CDR2 SVGAGI. The CDR3 DNA reads TGTGCCAGCAGTTCGGAATATAGCAATCAGCCCCAGCATTTT. Translating gives CASSSEYSNQPQHF.

This clonotype has just a few counts. The chain uses TRBV2 and TRBJ2-7, with 9 positions matching TRBD2. With V trimmed by 1 base and J by 5 bases, 6 bases remained unmatched. The CDR3 has 15 amino acids. CDR1 SNHLY and CDR2 FYNNEI come from the germline V gene. The CDR3 coding sequence is TGTGCCAGCAGTGAAGGGCTAGCGGGGATCCACGAGCAGTACGTC. Translation: CASSEGLAGIHEQYV.

The genes are TRBV5-1 and TRBJ1-4; 8 bases match TRBD1. Germline values: CDR1 SGHRS, CDR2 YFSETQ. This CDR3 is built from 15 residues. V trimming: 3 bases; J trimming: 8 bases; junction bases outside the gene matches: 9. The CDR3, as DNA: TGCGCCAGCAGCTACCTTGGACAGGGAGGAGAAAAACTGTTTTTT. This gives the protein CASSYLGQGGEKLFF.

The V call is TRBV9, the J call TRBJ2-2; the match to TRBD1 covers 7 bases. Germline V gene data show CDR1 as SGDLS and CDR2 as YYNGEE. The CDR3 totals 16 residues. Losses at the gene ends were 0 bases for V and 7 bases for J; bases not matched to a gene: 9. The CDR3 here is CASSVDPTGKVGELFF. Here the CDR3 DNA reads TGTGCCAGCAGCGTAGATCCGACAGGGAAGGTCGGGGAGCTGTTTTTT.

This clonotype has at least ten counts. The CDR3 region has the DNA TGTGCCACCGGGACAGGAGCCTACAATGAGCAGTTCTTC. Residues: CATGTGAYNEQFF. The V gene is TRBV24-1, the J gene TRBJ2-1; 8 bases align to TRBD1. With V trimmed by 9 bases and J by 2 bases, 2 bases remained unmatched. Germline CDR1 is KGHDR and CDR2 is SFDVKD. The CDR3 is 13 residues long.

V gene TRBV7-8 combines with J gene TRBJ2-5; D is undetermined. Germline V gene data show CDR1 as SGHVS and CDR2 as FQNEAQ. The CDR3 extends over 13 amino acids. Trimming removed 6 bases at V and 5 bases at J, with 13 bases between. The CDR3 DNA reads TGTGCCAGCAGATTCAGGTTTCTGGAGACCCAGTACTTC. It translates to CASRFRFLETQYF.

In its sample, this clonotype was seen a few times. This chain uses TRBV4-3 with TRBJ1-2; TRBD1 matches 9 bases. Losses at the gene ends were 4 bases for V and 3 bases for J; bases not matched to a gene: 3. CDR1 and CDR2 from the germline V gene are LGHNA and YSLEER. This CDR3 spans 14 amino acids. The CDR3 DNA is TGCGCCAGCAGCCGGACAGGGGTTGACTATGGCTACACCTTC. It is translated as CASSRTGVDYGYTF.

CDR3: CASSQDWAQPQHF. CDR3 DNA: TGCGCCAGCAGCCAAGATTGGGCACAGCCCCAGCATTTT. V gene TRBV4-3 combines with J gene TRBJ1-5; D ambiguous. The V and J ends lost 0 bases and 7 bases respectively, with 7 bases between them. In germline, CDR1 is LGHNA, CDR2 YSLEER. The CDR3 loop spans 13 amino acids.

This clonotype was seen a handful of times. The chain carries TRBV6-5 and TRBJ2-2; TRBD2 matches 7 bases. The J segment lost 6 bases and the V segment lost 7 bases, leaving 8 bases of the junction unmatched. The germline V gene encodes CDR1 MNHEY and CDR2 SVGAGI. The CDR3 spans 14 residues. The CDR3 sequence: CASTLGGGSGELFF. The CDR3 DNA reads TGTGCCAGCACCCTCGGGGGAGGGTCCGGGGAGCTGTTTTTT.

This chain uses TRBV5-8 with TRBJ1-5, with 8 bases fitting TRBD1. The CDR3 covers 16 residues. V lost 4 bases and J lost 6; bases outside the gene matches: 12. Germline V CDR1 and CDR2: SGHTS, YDEGEE. CDR3 DNA sequence: TGTGCCAGCAGCCGGTACATGGGAGGGACAGGTCAGCCCCAGCATTTT. The encoded protein is CASSRYMGGTGQPQHF.

The CDR3 region is CASSETGLPYEQYF. The CDR3 bases are TGTGCCAGCAGCGAGACAGGTCTCCCCTACGAGCAGTACTTC. The chain employs TRBV9 and TRBJ2-7; D may be TRBD1 (6 bases). The CDR3 runs 14 residues. The germline V gene encodes CDR1 SGDLS and CDR2 YYNGEE. V lost 3 bases and J 2 bases, leaving 12 bases between the germline ends.

This clonotype was seen a handful of times. V gene TRBV18 combines with J gene TRBJ2-3, with D maybe TRBD1 (6 bases). Looked up from germline, CDR1 is KGHSH and CDR2 is LQKENI. V lost 6 bases and J lost 5, with 21 bases in between. This CDR3 has 16 residues. The CDR3 DNA reads TGTGCCAGCTCGACGCAGGGGCCCTTAGGTGGAGATACGCAGTATTTT. Protein sequence: CASSTQGPLGGDTQYF.